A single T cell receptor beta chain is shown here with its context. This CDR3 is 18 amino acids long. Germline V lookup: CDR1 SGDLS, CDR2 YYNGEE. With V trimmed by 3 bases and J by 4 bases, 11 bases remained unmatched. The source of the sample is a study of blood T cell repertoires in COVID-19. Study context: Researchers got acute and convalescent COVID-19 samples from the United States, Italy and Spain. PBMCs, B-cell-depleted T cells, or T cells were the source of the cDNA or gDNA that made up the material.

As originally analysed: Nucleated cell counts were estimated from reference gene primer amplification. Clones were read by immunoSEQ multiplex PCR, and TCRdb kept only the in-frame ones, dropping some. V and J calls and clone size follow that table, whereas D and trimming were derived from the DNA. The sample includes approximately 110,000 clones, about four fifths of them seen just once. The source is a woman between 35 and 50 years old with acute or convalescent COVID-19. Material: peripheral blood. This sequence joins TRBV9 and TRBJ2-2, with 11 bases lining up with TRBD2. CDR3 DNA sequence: TGTGCCAGCAGCGGCGATAGCGGGGGGGCCCTCGGCACCGGGGAGCTGTTTTTT. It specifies CASSGDSGGALGTGELFF.